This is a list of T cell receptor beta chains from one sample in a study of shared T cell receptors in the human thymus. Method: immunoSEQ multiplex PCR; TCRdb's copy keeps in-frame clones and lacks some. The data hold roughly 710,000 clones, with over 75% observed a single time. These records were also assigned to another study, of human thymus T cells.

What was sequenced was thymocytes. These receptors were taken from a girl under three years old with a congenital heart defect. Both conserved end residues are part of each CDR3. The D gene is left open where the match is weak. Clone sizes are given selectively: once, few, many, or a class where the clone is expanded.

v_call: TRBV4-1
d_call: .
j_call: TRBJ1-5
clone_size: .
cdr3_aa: CASSQVFYITVRGNSNQPQHF
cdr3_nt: TGCGCCAGCAGCCAAGTTTTCTACATTACTGTCAGGGGAAATAGCAATCAGCCCCAGCATTTT

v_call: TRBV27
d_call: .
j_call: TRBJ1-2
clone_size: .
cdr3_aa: CASSFGTSYGYTF
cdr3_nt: TGTGCCAGCAGCTTTGGGACAAGCTATGGCTACACCTTC

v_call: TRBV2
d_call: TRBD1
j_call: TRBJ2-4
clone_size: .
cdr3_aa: CASTPQGVPNIQYF
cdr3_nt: TGTGCCAGCACCCCACAGGGGGTCCCAAACATTCAGTACTTC

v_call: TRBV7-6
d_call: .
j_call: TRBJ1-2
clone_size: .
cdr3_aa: CASSLTSLGGGQSYGYTF
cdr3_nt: TGTGCCAGCAGCTTAACGTCCCTTGGTGGAGGACAGTCATATGGCTACACCTTC

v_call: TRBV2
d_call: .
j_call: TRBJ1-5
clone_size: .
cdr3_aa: CASSLGQITLYSNQPQHF
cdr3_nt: TGTGCCAGCAGCCTTGGACAGATCACTCTTTATAGCAATCAGCCCCAGCATTTT

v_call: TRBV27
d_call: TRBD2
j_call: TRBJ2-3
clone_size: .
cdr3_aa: CASSLGTSGGNDTQYF
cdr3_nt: TGTGCCAGCAGCCTTGGGACTAGCGGGGGAAACGATACGCAGTATTTT

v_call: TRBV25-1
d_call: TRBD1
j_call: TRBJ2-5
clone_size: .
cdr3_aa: CASSRNMTGRFRETQYF
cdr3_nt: TGTGCCAGCAGCAGAAATATGACAGGGCGATTCCGAGAGACCCAGTACTTC

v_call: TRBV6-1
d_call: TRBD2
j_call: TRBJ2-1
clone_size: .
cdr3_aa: CASSERGLAGGGNEQFF
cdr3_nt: TGTGCCAGCAGTGAGAGGGGACTAGCGGGGGGAGGGAATGAGCAGTTCTTC

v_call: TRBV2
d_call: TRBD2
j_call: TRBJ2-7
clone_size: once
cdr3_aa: CASCSPWGGAHEQYF
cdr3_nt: TGTGCCAGCTGCTCCCCCTGGGGAGGGGCCCACGAGCAGTACTTC

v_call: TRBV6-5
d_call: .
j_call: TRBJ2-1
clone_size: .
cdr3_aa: CASSLKQGPYNEQFF
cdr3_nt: TGTGCCAGCAGTTTAAAACAGGGTCCGTACAATGAGCAGTTCTTC

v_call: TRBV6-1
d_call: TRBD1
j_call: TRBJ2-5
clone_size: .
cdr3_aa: CASSEVPTGLETQYF
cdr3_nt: TGTGCCAGCAGTGAAGTCCCGACAGGGCTGGAGACCCAGTACTTC

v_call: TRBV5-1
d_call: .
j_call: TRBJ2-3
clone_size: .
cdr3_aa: CASSLGLTDTQYF
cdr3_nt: TGCGCCAGCAGCTTGGGTCTGACAGATACGCAGTATTTT

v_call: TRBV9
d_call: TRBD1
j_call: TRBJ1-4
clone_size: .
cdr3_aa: CASSATGGGEKLFF
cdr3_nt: TGTGCCAGCAGCGCGACAGGGGGCGGTGAAAAACTGTTTTTT

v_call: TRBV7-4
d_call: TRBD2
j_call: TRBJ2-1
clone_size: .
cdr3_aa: CASSWTSGGADEQFF
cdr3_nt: TGTGCCAGCAGCTGGACTAGCGGGGGGGCCGATGAGCAGTTCTTC

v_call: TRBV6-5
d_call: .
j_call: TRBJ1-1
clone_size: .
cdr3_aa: CASSYTAGANTEAFF
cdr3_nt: TGTGCCAGCAGTTACACCGCAGGGGCGAACACTGAAGCTTTCTTT

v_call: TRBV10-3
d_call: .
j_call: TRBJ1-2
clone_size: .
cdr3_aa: CAISRTVGDYGYTF
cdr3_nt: TGTGCCATCAGTAGGACAGTCGGGGACTATGGCTACACCTTC

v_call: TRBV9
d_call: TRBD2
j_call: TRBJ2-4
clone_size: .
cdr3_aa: CASSPRTSGGSIIQYF
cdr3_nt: TGTGCCAGCAGCCCCAGGACTAGCGGGGGGTCAATCATTCAGTACTTC

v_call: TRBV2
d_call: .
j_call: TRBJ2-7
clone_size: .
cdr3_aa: CASSGQGLGYEQYF
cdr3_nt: TGTGCCAGCAGTGGGCAGGGCCTTGGGTACGAGCAGTACTTC

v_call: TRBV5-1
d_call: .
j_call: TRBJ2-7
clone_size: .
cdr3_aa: CASSLATGLFSYEQYF
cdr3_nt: TGCGCCAGCAGCCTCGCAACCGGTCTTTTCTCCTACGAGCAGTACTTC

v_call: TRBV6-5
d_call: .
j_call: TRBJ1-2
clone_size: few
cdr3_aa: CASSYGFEANYGYTF
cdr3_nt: TGTGCCAGCAGTTACGGCTTTGAGGCTAACTATGGCTACACCTTC

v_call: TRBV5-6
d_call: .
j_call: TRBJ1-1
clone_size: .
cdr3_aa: CASSRYEVLNTEAFF
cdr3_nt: TGTGCCAGCAGCCGCTATGAGGTGCTGAACACTGAAGCTTTCTTT

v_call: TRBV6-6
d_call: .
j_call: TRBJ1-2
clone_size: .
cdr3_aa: CASKSSETALGGGYTF
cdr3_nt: TGTGCCAGCAAAAGTTCGGAGACAGCCCTAGGGGGTGGCTACACCTTC

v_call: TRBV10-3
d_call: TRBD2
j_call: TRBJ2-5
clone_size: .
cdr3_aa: CAIGASGQETQYF
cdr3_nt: TGTGCCATCGGGGCTAGCGGGCAAGAGACCCAGTACTTC

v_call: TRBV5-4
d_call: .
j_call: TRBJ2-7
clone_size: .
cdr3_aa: CASSYSPLRGYEQYF
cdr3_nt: TGTGCCAGCAGCTACAGCCCCCTCCGCGGGTACGAGCAGTACTTC

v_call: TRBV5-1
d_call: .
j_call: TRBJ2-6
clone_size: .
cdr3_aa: CASRERAGANVLTF
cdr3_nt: TGCGCCAGCAGGGAGAGGGCTGGGGCCAACGTCCTGACTTTC

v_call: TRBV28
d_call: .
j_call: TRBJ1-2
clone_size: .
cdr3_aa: CASSPVAGYGYTF
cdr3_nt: TGTGCCAGCAGTCCTGTGGCGGGTTATGGCTACACCTTC

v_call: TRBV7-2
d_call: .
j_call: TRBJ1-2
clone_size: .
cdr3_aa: CAVQGYGYTF
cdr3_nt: TGTGCCGTTCAGGGTTATGGCTACACCTTC

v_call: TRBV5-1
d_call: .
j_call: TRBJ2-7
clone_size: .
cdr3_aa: CASSLAGSISDEQYF
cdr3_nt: TGCGCCAGCAGCTTGGCGGGAAGTATAAGCGACGAGCAGTACTTC

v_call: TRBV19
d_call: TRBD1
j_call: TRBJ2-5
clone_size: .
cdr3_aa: CASSIRFATGVQETQYF
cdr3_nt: TGTGCCAGTAGTATCCGTTTTGCGACAGGGGTTCAGGAGACCCAGTACTTC

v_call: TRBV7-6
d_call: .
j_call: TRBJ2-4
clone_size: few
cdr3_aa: CASSLDPSRAKNIQYF
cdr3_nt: TGTGCCAGCAGCTTAGACCCTTCCAGGGCCAAAAACATTCAGTACTTC

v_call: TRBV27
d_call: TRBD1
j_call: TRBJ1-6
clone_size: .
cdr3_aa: CASTSGTGDNHCLSPLHF
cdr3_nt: TGTGCCAGCACCTCCGGGACAGGGGACAACCACTGCCTTTCACCCCTCCACTTT

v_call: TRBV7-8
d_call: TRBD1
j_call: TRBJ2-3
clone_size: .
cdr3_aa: CASSSPGQHTDTQYF
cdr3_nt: TGTGCCAGCAGCTCCCCGGGACAGCACACAGATACGCAGTATTTT

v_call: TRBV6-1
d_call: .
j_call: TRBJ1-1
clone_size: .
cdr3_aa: CATQQKNTEAFF
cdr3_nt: TGTGCCACACAACAGAAAAACACTGAAGCTTTCTTT

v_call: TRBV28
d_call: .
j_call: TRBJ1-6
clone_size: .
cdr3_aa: CASSTTENRALNSPLHF
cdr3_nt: TGTGCCAGCAGTACTACCGAAAACAGGGCTTTGAATTCACCCCTCCACTTT

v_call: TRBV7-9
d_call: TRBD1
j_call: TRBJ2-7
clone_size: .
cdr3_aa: CASSLYQDRDSYEQYF
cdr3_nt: TGTGCCAGCAGCTTATATCAGGACAGGGACTCCTACGAGCAGTACTTC

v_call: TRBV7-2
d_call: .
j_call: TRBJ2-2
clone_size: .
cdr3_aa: CASSFRTGKTGELFF
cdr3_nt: TGTGCCAGCAGCTTCCGAACCGGGAAAACCGGGGAGCTGTTTTTT

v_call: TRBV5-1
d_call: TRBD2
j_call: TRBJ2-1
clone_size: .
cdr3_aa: CASSLERGAGYEQFF
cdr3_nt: TGCGCCAGCAGCTTAGAGCGGGGGGCGGGTTATGAGCAGTTCTTC

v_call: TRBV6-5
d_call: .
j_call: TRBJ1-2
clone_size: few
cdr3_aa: CASSSGAGGYTF
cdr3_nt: TGTGCCAGCAGTTCCGGGGCGGGAGGCTACACCTTC

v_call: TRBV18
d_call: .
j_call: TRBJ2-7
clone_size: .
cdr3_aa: CASSLTPGKEQYF
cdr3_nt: TGTGCCAGCTCACTGACCCCAGGGAAGGAGCAGTACTTC

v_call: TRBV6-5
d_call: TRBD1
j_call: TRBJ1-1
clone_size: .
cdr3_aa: CASSIRDRLNTEAFF
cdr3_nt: TGTGCCAGCAGTATACGGGACAGACTGAACACTGAAGCTTTCTTT

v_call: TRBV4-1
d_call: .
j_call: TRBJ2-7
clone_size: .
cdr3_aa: CASSHPGADRIPPYEQYF
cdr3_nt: TGCGCCAGCAGCCACCCCGGGGCCGACAGGATCCCTCCCTACGAGCAGTACTTC

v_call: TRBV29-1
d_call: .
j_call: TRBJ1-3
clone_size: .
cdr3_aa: CSAGGAGSGNTIYF
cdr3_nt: TGCAGCGCCGGGGGGGCAGGGTCTGGAAACACCATATATTTT

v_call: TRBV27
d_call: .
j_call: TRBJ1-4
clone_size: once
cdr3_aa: CASSSGFEKLFF
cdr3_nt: TGTGCCAGCAGTTCGGGATTTGAAAAACTGTTTTTT

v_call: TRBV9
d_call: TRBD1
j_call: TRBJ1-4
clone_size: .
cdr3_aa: CASSVSGTGSEKLFF
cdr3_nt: TGTGCCAGCAGCGTCTCCGGGACAGGGAGTGAAAAACTGTTTTTT

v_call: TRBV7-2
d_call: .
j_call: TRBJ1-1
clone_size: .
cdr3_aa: CASSQDTMNTEAFF
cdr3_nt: TGTGCCAGCTCGCAGGACACCATGAACACTGAAGCTTTCTTT

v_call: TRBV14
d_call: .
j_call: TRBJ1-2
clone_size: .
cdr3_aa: CASSHRDNDYGYTF
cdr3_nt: TGTGCCAGCAGCCACCGGGACAACGACTATGGCTACACCTTC

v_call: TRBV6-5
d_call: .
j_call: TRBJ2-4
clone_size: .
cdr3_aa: CASSYWIQRQYF
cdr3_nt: TGTGCCAGCAGTTACTGGATTCAGCGCCAGTACTTC

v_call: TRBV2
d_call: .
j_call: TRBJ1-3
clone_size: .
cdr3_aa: CASSPLNTIYF
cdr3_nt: TGTGCCAGCAGCCCCTTAAACACCATATATTTT

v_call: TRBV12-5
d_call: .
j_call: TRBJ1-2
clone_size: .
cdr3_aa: CASGLGQREANYGYTF
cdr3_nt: TGTGCTAGTGGCCTCGGACAGAGAGAAGCTAACTATGGCTACACCTTC

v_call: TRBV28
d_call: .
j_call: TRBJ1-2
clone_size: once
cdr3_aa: CASSLKQRQTNYGYTF
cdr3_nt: TGTGCCAGCAGTCTTAAGCAGCGGCAGACTAACTATGGCTACACCTTC

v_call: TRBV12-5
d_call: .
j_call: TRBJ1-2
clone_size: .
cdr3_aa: CASGFDSWHYGYTF
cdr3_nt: TGTGCTAGTGGTTTCGACAGTTGGCACTATGGCTACACCTTC

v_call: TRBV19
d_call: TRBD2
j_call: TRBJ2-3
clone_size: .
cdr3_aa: CASSPSGGGDTQYF
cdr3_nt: TGTGCCAGTAGTCCCAGCGGGGGGGGAGATACGCAGTATTTT